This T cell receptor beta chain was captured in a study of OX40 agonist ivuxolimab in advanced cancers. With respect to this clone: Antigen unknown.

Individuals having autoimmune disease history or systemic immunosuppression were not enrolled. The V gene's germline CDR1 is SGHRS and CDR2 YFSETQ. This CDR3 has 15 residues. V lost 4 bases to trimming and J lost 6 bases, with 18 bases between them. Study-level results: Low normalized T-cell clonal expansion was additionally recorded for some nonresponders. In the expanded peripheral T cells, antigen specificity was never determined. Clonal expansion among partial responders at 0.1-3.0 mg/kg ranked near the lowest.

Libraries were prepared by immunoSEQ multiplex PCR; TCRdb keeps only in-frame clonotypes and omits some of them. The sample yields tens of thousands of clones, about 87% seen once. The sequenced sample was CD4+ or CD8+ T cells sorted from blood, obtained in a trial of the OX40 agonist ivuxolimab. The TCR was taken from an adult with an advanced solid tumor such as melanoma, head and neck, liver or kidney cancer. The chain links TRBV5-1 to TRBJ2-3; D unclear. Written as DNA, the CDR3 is TGCGCCAGCAGCGGGTCTGGCGGAACCGCCGATACGCAGTATTTT. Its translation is CASSGSGGTADTQYF.